The clone carrying this T cell receptor beta chain occurred many times. Its specificity is not known. Next came a second PCR, run for roughly 6 to 11 cycles, which used a sample-barcoded 5' primer along with a J-beta primer mix. TCRdb reanalysed the 5' RACE reads using MiXCR and keeps one entry per CDR3 protein. The sample carries fewer than 2 million distinct CDR3 sequences, 39% recorded once. This sample was taken from a study of blood T cells in healthy people across ages. Study-wide findings and caveats: Observed TCR beta diversity per million T cells went down as age went up. This fall followed a roughly linear course with age. Investigators treated diversity estimates from one million T cells as underestimates. Across samples, TCR beta diversity tracked strongly with naive T cell percentage.

The sequence derives from a human donor in good health. The sample was blood.

CDR3: CSVGSGANVLTF. Written as DNA, the CDR3 is TGCAGCGTTGGGTCTGGGGCCAACGTCCTGACTTTC. The chain is built from TRBV29-1 and TRBJ2-6; no clear D gene. The CDR3 totals 12 residues. Trimming removed 4 bases from V and 1 base from J, with 2 bases in between. The germline gives CDR1 SQVTM, CDR2 ANQGSEA.